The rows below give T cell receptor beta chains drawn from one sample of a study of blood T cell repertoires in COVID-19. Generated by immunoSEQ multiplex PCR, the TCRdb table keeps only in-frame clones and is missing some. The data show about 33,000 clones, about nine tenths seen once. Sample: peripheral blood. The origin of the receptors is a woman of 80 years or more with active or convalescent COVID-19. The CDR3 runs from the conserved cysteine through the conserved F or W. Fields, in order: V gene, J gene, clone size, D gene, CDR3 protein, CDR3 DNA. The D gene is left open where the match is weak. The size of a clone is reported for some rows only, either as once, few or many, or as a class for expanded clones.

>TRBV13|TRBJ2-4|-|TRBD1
CASSRGQGAVVAKNIQYF
TGTGCCAGCAGCCGTGGACAGGGGGCAGTGGTGGCCAAAAACATTCAGTACTTC
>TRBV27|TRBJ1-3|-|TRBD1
CASRTGTGNTIYF
TGTGCCAGCCGGACAGGGACTGGAAACACCATATATTTT
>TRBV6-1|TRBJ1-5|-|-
CASSEQSVGNQPQHF
TGTGCCAGCAGTGAACAGTCAGTGGGCAATCAGCCCCAGCATTTT
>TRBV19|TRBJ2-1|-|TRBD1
CASTLFGSPRDRGYNEQFF
TGTGCCAGTACCCTGTTTGGGTCCCCGCGGGACAGGGGATACAATGAGCAGTTCTTC
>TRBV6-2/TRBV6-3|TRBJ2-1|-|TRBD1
CASSLQGHEQFF
TGTGCCAGCAGTTTACAGGGGCATGAGCAGTTCTTC
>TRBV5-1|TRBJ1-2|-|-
CASSFDSSYGYTF
TGCGCCAGCAGCTTCGACAGCAGCTATGGCTACACCTTC
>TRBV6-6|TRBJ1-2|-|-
CASSYSGGRTDGYTF
TGTGCCAGCAGTTACTCGGGGGGGCGCACTGACGGCTACACCTTC
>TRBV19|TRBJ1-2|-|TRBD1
CASSISLPQGAYGYTF
TGTGCCAGTAGTATATCTCTACCACAGGGGGCCTATGGCTACACCTTC
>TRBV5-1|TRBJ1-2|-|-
CASSPGRQGLPGYTF
TGCGCCAGCAGCCCAGGACGGCAGGGACTGCCTGGCTACACCTTC
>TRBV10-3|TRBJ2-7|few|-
CAIRAPYEQYF
TGTGCCATCAGGGCCCCCTACGAGCAGTACTTC
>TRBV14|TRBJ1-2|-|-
CASSHGRGGYTF
TGTGCCAGCAGCCACGGAAGAGGGGGCTACACCTTC
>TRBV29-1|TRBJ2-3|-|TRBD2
CSAGTTNTQYF
TGCAGCGCCGGGACTACCAATACGCAGTATTTT
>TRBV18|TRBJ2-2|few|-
CASSRQVAETGELFF
TGTGCCAGCTCACGGCAGGTAGCGGAAACCGGGGAGCTGTTTTTT
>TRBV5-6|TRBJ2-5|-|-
CASSHSGNQETQYF
TGTGCCAGCAGCCATAGCGGTAACCAAGAGACCCAGTACTTC
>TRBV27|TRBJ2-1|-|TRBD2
CASSPPGLAGSEQFF
TGTGCCAGCAGTCCCCCGGGACTAGCGGGGAGTGAGCAGTTCTTC
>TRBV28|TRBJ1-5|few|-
CASSLQAVGSQPQHF
TGTGCCAGCAGTTTACAGGCCGTGGGGAGTCAGCCCCAGCATTTT
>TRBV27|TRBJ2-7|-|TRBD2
CASSPQSRLAGTYEQYF
TGTGCCAGCAGTCCCCAATCCCGACTAGCGGGTACTTACGAGCAGTACTTC
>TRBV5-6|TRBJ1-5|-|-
CASSQLLQGTQPQHF
TGTGCCAGCAGCCAATTACTCCAGGGGACTCAGCCCCAGCATTTT
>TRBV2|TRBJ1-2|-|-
CASRGGGYGYTF
TGTGCCAGCAGGGGGGGTGGCTATGGCTACACCTTC
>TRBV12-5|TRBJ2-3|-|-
CASTVAGTDTQYF
TGTGCTAGTACCGTAGCGGGCACAGATACGCAGTATTTT
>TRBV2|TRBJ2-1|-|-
CASSESFQAEQFF
TGTGCCAGCAGTGAATCGTTCCAAGCCGAGCAGTTCTTC
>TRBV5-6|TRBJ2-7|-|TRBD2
CASTRGAAYEQYF
TGTGCCAGCACGCGGGGGGCCGCCTACGAGCAGTACTTC